The following is a T cell receptor beta chain sequence with its context. As yet, its antigen is unknown. The PCR made use of 60 Vbeta and 13 Jbeta primers. TCRdb's table, derived via immunoSEQ multiplex PCR, lists solely in-frame clones and lacks some. The sample carries 110,000 or so clones, about 72% recorded once. The source of the sample is a study of cytomegalovirus exposure and HLA in healthy donors. Study-level background: Earlier, approximately 110 million unique TCR beta sequences were recovered from 200 million or so T cells by an analysis. The study's early data release held some 85 million unique TCRs from HLA-typed donors. Broader study findings: An analysis was carried out later, and it reportedly showed fewer N-insertions in an Asian-associated ancestry cluster than the approximately 670-donor mean.

Germline V gene lookup returns CDR1 SEHNR and CDR2 FQNEAQ (reference sequence). This CDR3 is 15 amino acids long. With V trimmed by 5 bases and J by 2 bases, 6 bases remained unmatched. Sample: PBMCs. The clonotype was recovered from a man aged 45-65 years in good health and CMV-seropositive. The V gene is TRBV7-9, the J gene TRBJ2-7; 10 nucleotides agree with TRBD1. The CDR3 spells CASSRRDRGPYEQYF. Written as DNA, the CDR3 is TGTGCCAGCAGCCGCCGGGACAGGGGTCCCTACGAGCAGTACTTC. The variable domain in full, with the rest retrieved from reference TRBV7-9 and TRBJ2-7, is DTGVSQNPRHKITKRGQNVTFRCDPISEHNRLYWYRQTLGQGPEFLTYFQNEAQLEKSRLLSDRFSAERPKGSFSTLEIQRTEQGDSAMYLCASSRRDRGPYEQYFGPGTRLTVT.